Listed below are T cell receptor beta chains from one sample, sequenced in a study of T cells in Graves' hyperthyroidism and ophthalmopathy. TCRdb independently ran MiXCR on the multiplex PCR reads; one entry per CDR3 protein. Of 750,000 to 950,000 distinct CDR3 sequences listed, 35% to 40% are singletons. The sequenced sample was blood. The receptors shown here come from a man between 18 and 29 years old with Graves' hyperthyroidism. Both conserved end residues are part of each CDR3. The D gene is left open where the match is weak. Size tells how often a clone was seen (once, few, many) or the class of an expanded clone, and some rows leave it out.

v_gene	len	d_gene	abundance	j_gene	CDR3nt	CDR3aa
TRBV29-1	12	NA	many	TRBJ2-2	TGCACCCAGCTCGCGAACACCGGGGAGCTGTTTTTT	CTQLANTGELFF
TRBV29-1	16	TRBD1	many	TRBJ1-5	TGCAGCGTTGTGGGGCAGGGGGATGGGAGCAATCAGCCCCAGCATTTT	CSVVGQGDGSNQPQHF
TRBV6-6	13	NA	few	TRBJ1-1	TGTGCCAGCAGTTACAACACCCAGGCTGAAGCTTTCTTT	CASSYNTQAEAFF
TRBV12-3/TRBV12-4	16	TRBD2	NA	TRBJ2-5	TGTGCCAGCAGTGCCTCCAGCGGGGGGGCAAGAGAGACCCAGTACTTC	CASSASSGGARETQYF
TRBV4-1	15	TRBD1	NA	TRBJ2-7	TGCGCCAGCAGCCAAGAGGGGACAGACCTCTACGAGCAGTACTTC	CASSQEGTDLYEQYF
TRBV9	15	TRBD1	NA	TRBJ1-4	TGTGCCAGCAGCCAGGGGGACAGGGGAAATGAAAAACTGTTTTTT	CASSQGDRGNEKLFF
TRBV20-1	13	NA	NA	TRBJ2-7	TGCAGTGCTAGAGTACAGGGTATCTACGAGCAGTGCTTC	CSARVQGIYEQCF
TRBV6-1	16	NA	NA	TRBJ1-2	TGTGCCAGCAGTGAGGGCCGGGGGTTGGTTAACTATGGCTACACCTTC	CASSEGRGLVNYGYTF
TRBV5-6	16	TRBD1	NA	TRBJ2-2	TGTGCCAGCAGGGATACAGGGGGCGCGAACACCGGGGAGCTGTTTTTT	CASRDTGGANTGELFF
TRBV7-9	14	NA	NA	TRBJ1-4	TGTGCCAGCAGCCCCGCGCTCCCGAGGGAAAAACTGTTTTTT	CASSPALPREKLFF
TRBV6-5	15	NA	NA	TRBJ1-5	TGTGCCACCCACAACAGGGCGGATAGCAATCAGCCCCAGCATTTT	CATHNRADSNQPQHF
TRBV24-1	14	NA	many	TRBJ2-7	TGTGCCACCAGTGATCCTTCAAAATTCTACGAGCAGTACTTC	CATSDPSKFYEQYF
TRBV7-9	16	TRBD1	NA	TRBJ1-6	TGCGCCAGCAGCCAAGTCGGGGGACAGGGTAATTCACCCCTCCACTTT	CASSQVGGQGNSPLHF
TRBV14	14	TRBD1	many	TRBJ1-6	TGTGCCAGCAGCCAAGGCAGGGGGATTTCACCCCTCCACTTT	CASSQGRGISPLHF
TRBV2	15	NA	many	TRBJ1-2	TGTGCCAGCAGTGACCGCCCTAGGGAGATGGATGGCTACACCTTC	CASSDRPREMDGYTF
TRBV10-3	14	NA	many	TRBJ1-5	TGTGCCATCAGTGAGTCAGGGGGAACTCAGCCCCAGCATTTT	CAISESGGTQPQHF
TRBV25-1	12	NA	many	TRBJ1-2	TGTGCCAGCGTCGGGAACAACTATGGCTACACCTTC	CASVGNNYGYTF
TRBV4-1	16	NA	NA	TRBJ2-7	TGCGCCAGCAGCCAAGAAGTGAGGGGGGTCATCTACGAGCAGTACTTC	CASSQEVRGVIYEQYF
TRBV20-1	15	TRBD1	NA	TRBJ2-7	TGCAGTGCTACTACCCCGAGACAGGGGTTGGACGAGCAGTACTTC	CSATTPRQGLDEQYF
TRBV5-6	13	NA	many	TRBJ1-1	TGTGCCAGCAGCTTGTGGGGAGGCACTGAAGCTTTCTTT	CASSLWGGTEAFF
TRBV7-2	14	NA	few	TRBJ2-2	TGTGCCAGCACCGATGGGGTGGTCACCGGGGAGCTGTTTTTT	CASTDGVVTGELFF
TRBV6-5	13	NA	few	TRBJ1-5	TGTGCCAGCATACGCGGCCTCAATCAGCCCCAGCATTTT	CASIRGLNQPQHF
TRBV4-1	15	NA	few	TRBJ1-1	TGCGCCAGCAGCCAAGATGGCACCTTGAACACTGAAGCTTTCTTT	CASSQDGTLNTEAFF
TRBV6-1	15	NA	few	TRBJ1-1	TGTGCCAGCAGTGCTAAGACCGGAGGGGACGAGGGAGCTTTCTTT	CASSAKTGGDEGAFF
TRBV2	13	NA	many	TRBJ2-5	TGTGCCAGCAGTTCTGACACGACGGGGACCCAGTACTTC	CASSSDTTGTQYF
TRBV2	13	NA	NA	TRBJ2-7	TGTGCCAGCAGTGTTGGGCGCACTAATGAGCAGTACTTC	CASSVGRTNEQYF
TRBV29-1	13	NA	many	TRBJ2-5	TGCAGCGTTGGACAGGGAGGGCCGGAGACCCAGTACTTC	CSVGQGGPETQYF
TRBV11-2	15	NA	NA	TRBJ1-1	TGTGCCAGCAGCTTCGGTGAGGGCGCGGGCACTGAAGCTTTCTTT	CASSFGEGAGTEAFF
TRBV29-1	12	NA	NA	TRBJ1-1	TGCAGCGTTGGTCACAGCGGGAGGGAAGCTTTCTTT	CSVGHSGREAFF
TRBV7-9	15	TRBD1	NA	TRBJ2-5	TGTGCCAGCAGCCTAGGGACAGGTGGCGTTGAGACCCAGTACTTC	CASSLGTGGVETQYF
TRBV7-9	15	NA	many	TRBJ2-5	TGTGCCAGCAGCTTAGGGGTCGCAGGGCAAGAGACCCAGTACTTC	CASSLGVAGQETQYF
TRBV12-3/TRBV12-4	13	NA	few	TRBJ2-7	TGTGCCAGCAGTTTATCGGGTACGGGGGAGTACAACTTC	CASSLSGTGEYNF
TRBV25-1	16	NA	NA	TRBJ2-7	TGTGCCAGCGGTTCGGAAAGGACAGAAATCCCCTACGAGCAGTACTTC	CASGSERTEIPYEQYF
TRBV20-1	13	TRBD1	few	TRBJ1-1	TGCAGTGCTGACAGGGGCCCGAACACTGAAGCTTTCTTT	CSADRGPNTEAFF
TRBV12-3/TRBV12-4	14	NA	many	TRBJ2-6	TGTGCCAGCAGTTACGGGGCTGGGGCCAACGTCCTGACTTTC	CASSYGAGANVLTF
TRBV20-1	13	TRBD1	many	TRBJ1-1	TGCAGTGCTAGAAGGGACAGGAACACTGAAGCTTTCTTT	CSARRDRNTEAFF
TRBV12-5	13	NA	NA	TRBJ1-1	TGTGCTAGTGGTAAGCGGATGGGGACTGAAGCTTTCTTT	CASGKRMGTEAFF
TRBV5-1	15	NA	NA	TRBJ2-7	TGCGCCAGCAGCGGGGGGAGGGGGAGCTCCTACGAGCAGTACTTC	CASSGGRGSSYEQYF
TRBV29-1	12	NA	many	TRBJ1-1	TGCAGCGTTGAAGGGGAGAGAACTGAAGCTTTCTTT	CSVEGERTEAFF
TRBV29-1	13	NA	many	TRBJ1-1	TGCAGCGGTGCCGGCAGCTTAGGGACTGAAGCTTTCTTT	CSGAGSLGTEAFF
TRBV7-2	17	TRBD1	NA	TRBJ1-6	TGCGCCAGCAGCCAAGCCCCAGGGGAAGGGGGCAATTCACCCCTCCACTTT	CASSQAPGEGGNSPLHF
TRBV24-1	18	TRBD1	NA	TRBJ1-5	TGTGCCACCAGTGATCTCCGTCGGACAGGGGATAGCAATCAGCCCCAGCATTTT	CATSDLRRTGDSNQPQHF
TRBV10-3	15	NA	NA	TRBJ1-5	TGTGCCATCAGTGAGGGAGGGGGAGGCAATCAGCCCCAGCATTTT	CAISEGGGGNQPQHF
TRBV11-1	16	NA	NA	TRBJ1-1	TGTGCCAGCAGCTTGCCTCCGGGGCGAGGGGACACTGAAGCTTTCTTT	CASSLPPGRGDTEAFF
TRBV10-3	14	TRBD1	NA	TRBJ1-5	TGTGCCACCGGGACAGGGGAGGAAAATCAGCCCCAGCATTTT	CATGTGEENQPQHF
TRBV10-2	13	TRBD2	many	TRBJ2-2	TGCGCCTCGGGAACGGGGGGGCCCGGGGAGCTGTTTTTT	CASGTGGPGELFF
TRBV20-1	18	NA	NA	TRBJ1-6	TGCAGTGCTAGAGTCGGTAGGGCACCCTTGTCCTATAATTCACCCCTCCACTTT	CSARVGRAPLSYNSPLHF
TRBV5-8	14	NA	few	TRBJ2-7	TGCGCCAGCAGCCGGGCAGGGGAGGCCTACGAGCAGTACTTC	CASSRAGEAYEQYF